This T cell receptor (beta chain) was found in a study of T-cell memory formation after mild COVID-19 (dated by TCRdb to about 2021). In terms of the full investigation: Most TCR sequence clusters were specific to one of the two donors. The cohort comprised two young, previously healthy adult volunteers, one female and one male. Longitudinal TCRalpha and TCRbeta repertoire sequencing tracked T-cell clones expanding and contracting after mild COVID-19 in a couple of donors.

The sequencer listed for this sample is Illumina NovaSeq 6000. Using 5'RACE with constant-segment primers, TCRalpha and TCRbeta cDNA libraries were constructed, with sample barcodes and unique molecular identifiers added in the process. RNA was extracted from every sample with Trizol reagent. The libraries were amplified in two PCR steps, and the second step added a second sample barcode and Illumina TruSeq adapters. Sequencing of the libraries was done on an Illumina NovaSeq, producing 2 x 150 bp paired-end reads. In the original analysis: With migec v1.2.7, reads were demultiplexed and then collapsed into UMI-guided consensus sequences. Using mixcr v2.1.11, UMI consensuses were aligned to TRA and TRB V and J templates and then assembled into clonotypes. Clonotypes were classified as expanded or contracted when called significant by both edgeR and NoisET, with noise models trained on biological replicates. For edgeR calls, the cutoffs were a false discovery rate-adjusted p below 0.01 and a log2 fold-change threshold of 1. As an exploratory analysis of dynamics, max-normalized trajectories of the 1000 most abundant clonotypes were examined by PCA with hierarchical clustering. Separately sequenced CD4+ and CD8+ repertoires were used to assign a CD4 or CD8 phenotype to each responding clone. Starting from the raw public reads, TCRdb applied fastp trimming at Q25, assembled clones with MiXCR and retained in-frame beta chains. CDR3 protein duplicates are merged, each entry listing the most common genes and DNA. Here the V and J calls rest on TCRdb's processing, not on the authors' analysis. For this sample the table gives fewer than 200,000 distinct CDR3 sequences, of which over 20% were detected only once. The ten largest clones represent 23% of the sample.

General conclusions and limits of the study: SARS-CoV-2 specificity was not confirmed for the second-wave clones peaking on day 37. Some responding clones were detected in pre-infection memory, suggesting pre-existing cross-reactive memory T cells joined the SARS-CoV-2 response. Clones contracting from day 15 to 85 had balanced CD4/CD8 phenotypes, while a second wave expanding from day 15 to 37 was biased towards CD4+. Only two mild cases were covered in the study, and larger cohorts including severe cases with pre-infection samples were considered necessary. Contracting CD4+ clones appeared mostly in the CM and EM memory subsets, whereas CD8+ clones were enriched in EMRA.

This clonotype was detected only a few times. The clone's antigen remains unknown. It has no much larger one-base neighbor in the sample; base qualities were not kept. PBMCs were isolated by Ficoll-Paque density gradient centrifugation. Sequencing was carried out using PBMCs or a T cell subset sorted from them (not recorded which). The clonotype comes from an adult woman who had mild COVID-19 (a few samples of this study predate the infection). The sample titles of this study are shuffled in the database, so cell type and time point are left out; the donor was told from shared clones.

The bases read TGTGCCAGCAGTTTGACCGGGACAGGGGCCTACGAGCAGTACTTC. Its product reads: CASSLTGTGAYEQYF. The V and J genes are TRBV27 and TRBJ2-7, with 10 bases in between that match TRBD1. Ends trimmed: V by 3 bases, J by 2 bases; bases unmatched to a gene: 4. CDR1 and CDR2, per the germline V gene (reference sequence), are MNHEY and SMNVEV. From the cysteine through the phenylalanine, the CDR3 covers 15 amino acids. The read is trimmed to its CDR3 DNA, 45 bases read in frame from base 1.